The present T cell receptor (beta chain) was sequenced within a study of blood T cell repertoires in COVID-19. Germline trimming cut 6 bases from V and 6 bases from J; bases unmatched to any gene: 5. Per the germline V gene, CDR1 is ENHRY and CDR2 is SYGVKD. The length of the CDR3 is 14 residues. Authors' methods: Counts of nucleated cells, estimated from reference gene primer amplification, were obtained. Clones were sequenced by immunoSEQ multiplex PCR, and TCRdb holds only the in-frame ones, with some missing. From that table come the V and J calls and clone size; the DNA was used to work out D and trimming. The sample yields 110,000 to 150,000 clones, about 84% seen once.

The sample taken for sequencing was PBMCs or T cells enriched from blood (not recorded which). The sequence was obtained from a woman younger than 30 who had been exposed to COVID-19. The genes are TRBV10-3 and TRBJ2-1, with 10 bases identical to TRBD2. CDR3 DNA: TGTGCCATCAGGCAGCGGGAGGGCTTCAATGAGCAGTTCTTC. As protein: CAIRQREGFNEQFF.